Below, 19 T cell receptor beta chains from the same sample are listed, as sequenced in a study of blood T cell repertoires in COVID-19. Sequenced by immunoSEQ multiplex PCR; TCRdb stores in-frame clones only, minus some. The table has about 180,000 clones, about 82% seen once. Input material: PBMCs or T cells enriched from blood (not recorded which). Receptors originate from a woman aged 25-40 years who had recovered from COVID-19.

V and J are TRBV2 and TRBJ1-4; D not certain. The CDR3 extends over 13 amino acids. Germline CDR1 is SNHLY and CDR2 is FYNNEI. V lost 5 bases and J 8 bases, leaving 12 bases between the germline ends. The CDR3 nucleotides read TGTGCCAGCAGTAAAGACCTGGAGGAAAAACTGTTTTTT. Its protein product is CASSKDLEEKLFF.

The chain employs TRBV27 and TRBJ1-4; tentatively, D is TRBD1 (6 bases). Per the germline V gene, CDR1 is MNHEY and CDR2 is SMNVEV (reference sequence). Trimming removed 2 bases at V and 2 bases at J, with 9 bases between. This CDR3 region has 15 residues. This CDR3 is CASSLRGQTNEKLFF. The CDR3 DNA reads TGTGCCAGCAGTTTACGAGGACAGACTAATGAAAAACTGTTTTTT.

The V and J genes are TRBV3-1 (or the pseudogene TRBV3-2) and TRBJ2-2; 10 nucleotides line up with TRBD2. The CDR3 sequence is 15 residues long. The trim removed 2 bases at V and 5 bases at J, leaving 2 bases unmatched. Per germline, CDR1 LGHDT and CDR2 YNNKEL (reference sequence). CDR3 nucleotide sequence: TGTGCCAGCAGCCAACCGGGACTAGCGACCGGGGAGCTGTTTTTT. Protein sequence: CASSQPGLATGELFF.

V and J are TRBV28 and TRBJ2-4; 8 nucleotides agree with TRBD1. Unmatched junction bases numbered 14, after V lost 6 bases and J lost 4 bases. CDR1 MDHEN and CDR2 SYDVKM come from the germline V gene. The CDR3 extends over 17 amino acids. This CDR3 reads CASSPRGTGQGKNIQYF. In DNA, the CDR3 is TGTGCCAGCAGCCCCAGGGGGACAGGTCAGGGAAAAAACATTCAGTACTTC. The full variable domain, with the rest looked up from reference TRBV28 and TRBJ2-4, is DVKVTQSSRYLVKRTGEKVFLECVQDMDHENMFWYRQDPGLGLRLIYFSYDVKMKEKGDIPEGYSVSREKKERFSLILESASTNQTSMYLCASSPRGTGQGKNIQYFGAGTRLSVL.

J is TRBJ2-3 and V is TRBV5-4; 11 bases match TRBD2. The V and J ends lost 7 bases and 4 bases, in that order; junction bases with no gene match: 5. Germline CDR1 is SGHNT and CDR2 is YYREEE (reference sequence). CDR3 length: 14 residues. This chain's CDR3 is CASVAGGLADTQYF. CDR3 sequence (DNA): TGTGCCAGCGTAGCGGGAGGGCTGGCAGATACGCAGTATTTT.

This clone was observed a single time. The rearrangement uses TRBV9 and TRBJ2-5; TRBD2 is a possible D gene (6 bases). This CDR3 is built from 15 residues. Germline V CDR1 and CDR2: SGDLS, YYNGEE. The V and J ends lost 0 bases and 7 bases respectively, with 16 bases between them. CDR3 residues: CASSVDGASAGTQYF. In DNA form, the CDR3 reads TGTGCCAGCAGCGTAGACGGGGCTAGCGCGGGGACCCAGTACTTC.

This chain uses TRBV28 with TRBJ1-3; TRBD1 matches at 9 bases. Germline values: CDR1 MDHEN, CDR2 SYDVKM. This CDR3 has 16 amino acids. Trimming removed 1 base from V and 3 bases from J; junction bases left unmatched: 4. This CDR3 is CASSLYRDRVGNTIYF. Written as DNA, the CDR3 is TGTGCCAGCAGTTTATACCGGGACAGGGTTGGAAACACCATATATTTT.

The chain carries TRBV19 and TRBJ1-1, with D possibly being TRBD1 (6 bases). This CDR3 spans 15 amino acids. With 0 bases removed from V and 4 bases from J, the gap between germline ends came to 12 bases. Germline-derived CDR1 and CDR2 are LNHDA and SQIVND (reference sequence). CDR3 nucleotides: TGTGCCAGTAGTATAGACCAGGGGCACGTCACTGAAGCTTTCTTT. Translated: CASSIDQGHVTEAFF.

The V gene is TRBV28, the J gene TRBJ1-2; D unresolved. Germline V gene lookup returns CDR1 MDHEN and CDR2 SYDVKM. The CDR3 is 14 residues long. The V and J ends lost 5 bases and 2 bases respectively, with 12 bases between them. In nucleotides, the CDR3 is TGTGCCAGCAGTCAACTAGGGATCAACTATGGCTACACCTTC. Translation gives CASSQLGINYGYTF.

This clone was detected only a few times. The rearrangement uses TRBV30 and TRBJ1-1; D is unclear. This CDR3 is 14 amino acids long. CDR1 is GTSNPN and CDR2 is SVGIG in the germline V gene (reference sequence). V lost 0 bases to trimming and J lost 4 bases, with 12 bases between them. The chain's CDR3 is CAWSVSTSGTEAFF. In DNA form, the CDR3 reads TGTGCCTGGAGTGTATCCACCTCGGGCACTGAAGCTTTCTTT.

This chain uses TRBV7-9 with TRBJ2-2; D gene unclear. V was pared by 3 bases and J by 4 bases, with 3 bases between. Germline-derived CDR1 and CDR2 are SEHNR and FQNEAQ (reference sequence). The CDR3 spans 12 residues. CDR3 DNA: TGTGCCAGCAGCTTCGGCACCGGGGAGCTGTTTTTT. Amino acids: CASSFGTGELFF.

This rearrangement joins TRBV18 to TRBJ2-7, with no clear D. CDR3 length equals 13 residues. The germline V gene has CDR1 KGHSH and CDR2 LQKENI. The V end lost 3 bases, the J end lost 4 bases, and 10 bases lay between the germline ends. The CDR3 sequence is CASSPSSPYEQYF. CDR3 DNA: TGTGCCAGCTCACCCTCGTCTCCGTACGAGCAGTACTTC.

The V gene is TRBV3-1 (or the pseudogene TRBV3-2), the J gene TRBJ1-3; D is undetermined. Germline V CDR1 and CDR2: LGHDT, YNNKEL (reference sequence). The CDR3 consists of 13 residues. Trimming shortened V by 4 bases and J by 8 bases, and 12 bases separated the two germline ends. The CDR3 region is CASSLIRSYTIYF. CDR3 in DNA: TGTGCCAGCAGCCTAATCAGGTCATACACCATATATTTT.

The chain is built from TRBV10-3 and TRBJ2-1; 15 nucleotides align to TRBD2. CDR3 length: 14 residues. CDR1 and CDR2 (germline): ENHRY, SYGVKD. With 8 bases clipped from V and 8 bases from J, the junction kept 4 bases outside the gene matches. CDR3 in amino acids: CAISGLAGGDEQFF. The CDR3, as DNA: TGTGCCATCTCGGGACTAGCGGGAGGCGATGAGCAGTTCTTC.

The chain uses TRBV27 and TRBJ2-1; 10 nucleotides line up with TRBD2. The CDR3 totals 13 residues. Germline V CDR1 and CDR2: MNHEY, SMNVEV (reference sequence). The V and J ends lost 9 bases and 5 bases, in that order; junction bases with no gene match: 4. The CDR3 region is CASGLAADNEQFF. CDR3 bases: TGTGCCAGTGGACTAGCGGCTGACAATGAGCAGTTCTTC.

This clone occurred many times. The V gene is TRBV20-1, the J gene TRBJ1-4; no clear D gene. The CDR3 runs 11 residues. The germline V gene encodes CDR1 DFQATT and CDR2 SNEGSKA (reference sequence). V lost 1 base to trimming and J lost 7 bases, with 4 bases between them. CDR3 in DNA: TGCAGTGCTAGAGTGGCTGAAAAACTGTTTTTT. Amino acids: CSARVAEKLFF.

The chain carries TRBV5-4 and TRBJ2-5; weak D call: TRBD1 (6 bases). Trimming removed 3 bases at V and 1 base at J, with 7 bases between. The germline V gene has CDR1 SGHNT and CDR2 YYREEE (reference sequence). This CDR3 has 13 amino acids. CDR3 amino acids: CASSWDIQETQYF. CDR3 coding DNA: TGTGCCAGCAGCTGGGACATCCAAGAGACCCAGTACTTC. Complete variable domain (other parts from reference TRBV5-4 and TRBJ2-5): ETGVTQSPTHLIKTRGQQVTLRCSSQSGHNTVSWYQQALGQGPQFIFQYYREEENGRGNFPPRFSGLQFPNYSSELNVNALELDDSALYLCASSWDIQETQYFGPGTRLLVL.

The genes are TRBV14 and TRBJ2-7, with D possibly TRBD2 on 6 matching bases. Germline CDR1 is SGHDN and CDR2 is FVKESK. Trimming took 1 base from V and 3 from J, leaving 19 bases between them. The CDR3 runs 17 residues. In DNA, the CDR3 is TGTGCCAGCAGCCAAGCTTCCTGGCTAGCGATAAACTACGAGCAGTACTTC. This encodes CASSQASWLAINYEQYF.

The chain links TRBV19 to TRBJ2-1, with 10 bases aligning to TRBD2. The V segment lost 3 bases and the J segment 8 bases; nucleotides outside the gene matches: 16. Germline values: CDR1 LNHDA, CDR2 SQIVND (reference sequence). The CDR3 is 18 amino acids. CDR3 in amino acids: CASSMPALKLAGMDEQFF. CDR3 coding DNA: TGTGCCAGTAGTATGCCCGCCTTAAAACTAGCGGGAATGGATGAGCAGTTCTTC.